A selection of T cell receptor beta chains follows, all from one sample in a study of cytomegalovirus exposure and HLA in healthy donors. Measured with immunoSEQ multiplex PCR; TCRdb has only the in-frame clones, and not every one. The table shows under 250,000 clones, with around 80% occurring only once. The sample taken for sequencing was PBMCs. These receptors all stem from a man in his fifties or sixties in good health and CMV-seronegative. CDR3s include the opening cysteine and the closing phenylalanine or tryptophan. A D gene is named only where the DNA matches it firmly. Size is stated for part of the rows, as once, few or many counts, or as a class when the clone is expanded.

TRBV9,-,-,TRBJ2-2,CASSVAVNTGELFF,TGTGCCAGTAGCGTAGCAGTTAACACCGGGGAGCTGTTTTTT
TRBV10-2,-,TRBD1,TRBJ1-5,CASSPGQGQPQHF,TGCGCCAGCAGTCCGGGACAGGGTCAGCCCCAGCATTTT
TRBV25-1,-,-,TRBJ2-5,CASSETFVAGQETQYF,TGTGCCAGCAGTGAGACGTTCGTGGCAGGGCAAGAGACCCAGTACTTC
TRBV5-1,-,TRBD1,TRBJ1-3,CASSSQGAVGNTIYF,TGCGCCAGCAGCTCTCAGGGGGCTGTTGGAAACACCATATATTTT
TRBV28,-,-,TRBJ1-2,CASSLSGRGSGYTF,TGTGCCAGCAGTTTATCTGGCAGGGGAAGCGGCTACACCTTC
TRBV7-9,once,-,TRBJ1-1,CASSLPRGDTEAFF,TGTGCCAGCAGCCTCCCCCGGGGGGACACTGAAGCTTTCTTT
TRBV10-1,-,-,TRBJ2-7,CASSGQRSSYEQYF,TGCGCCAGCAGTGGCCAGCGGTCCTCCTACGAGCAGTACTTC
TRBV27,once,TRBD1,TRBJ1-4,CASSLARGITNEKLFF,TGTGCCAGCAGTTTAGCCAGGGGGATCACTAATGAAAAACTGTTTTTT
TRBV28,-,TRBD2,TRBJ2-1,CASSSKLAAFYNEQFF,TGTGCCAGCAGTTCAAAACTAGCGGCTTTTTACAATGAGCAGTTCTTC
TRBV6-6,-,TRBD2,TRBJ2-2,CASKTSGTNTGELFF,TGTGCCAGCAAAACTAGCGGGACAAACACCGGGGAGCTGTTTTTT